These 23 T cell receptor beta chains were all obtained from the same sample, sequenced in a study of vaccination and CD4 T cells after COVID-19. The Oncomine TCR Beta short-read assay was what sequenced the DNA obtained from cultured CD4+ T cells. TCRdb analysed the PCR reads with MiXCR anew, one entry per CDR3 protein. This sample has 6,500 to 8,500 distinct CDR3 sequences, with roughly 36% found just once. No antigen is known for these receptors. As for treatment: approximately nine-day PBMC culture with coronavirus spike peptide pools or control peptides (ViraFEST assay). The unexposed donor provided CD4+ T cells, which were taken before the COVID-19 pandemic (2011-2018). The sequenced material came from CD4+ T cells from blood, cultured in vitro. These receptors were taken from a human donor in good health.

The chain recombines TRBV19 with TRBJ2-7; D not resolved. The germline CDR1 and CDR2 sequences are LNHDA and SQIVND (reference sequence). Trimming took off 7 bases at V and 5 bases at J, with 21 bases between the two ends. There are 15 residues in the CDR3. The CDR3 coding sequence is TGTGCCAGTACCCCCCAACCTTCACCCTCGAACGAGCAGTACTTC. Its translation is CASTPQPSPSNEQYF.

This clonotype is a singleton in its sample. The chain has TRBV20-1 and TRBJ2-1; no reliable D call. The V and J ends lost 2 bases and 0 bases respectively, with 14 bases between them. Germline V gene data show CDR1 as DFQATT and CDR2 as SNEGSKA (reference sequence). This CDR3 region has 16 residues. CDR3 residues: CSARKSLLSSYNEQFF. The CDR3 DNA follows: TGCAGTGCTAGAAAGTCACTACTGAGCTCCTACAATGAGCAGTTCTTC.

This chain uses TRBV12-3 or TRBV12-4 with TRBJ1-6; D is possibly TRBD1 (6 bases). The CDR3 has 15 residues. Deletions cut 5 bases from V and 5 bases from J, with 13 bases between. The CDR3 DNA reads TGTGCCAGCAGTGTCCGACAGGTTGATAATTCACCCCTCCACTTT. Its protein product is CASSVRQVDNSPLHF.

This chain links TRBV12-3 or TRBV12-4 with TRBJ1-6, with D possibly being TRBD1 (5 bases). This CDR3 contains 13 residues. Between the trimmed V and J ends, which lost 6 bases and 6 bases, there was a span of 9 bases. CDR3 in amino acids: CASRRGSNSPLHF. DNA for the CDR3: TGTGCCAGCAGGAGGGGCAGTAATTCACCCCTCCACTTT.

J is TRBJ2-7 and V is TRBV5-6; TRBD2 might be the D (6 bases). The CDR3 runs 14 residues. Between the trimmed V and J ends, which lost 1 base and 6 bases, there was a span of 14 bases. In germline, CDR1 is SGHDT, CDR2 YYEEEE. The CDR3, as DNA: TGTGCCAGCAGCTTGATGGGGGGTCGTGGCGAGCAGTACTTC. Its translation is CASSLMGGRGEQYF.

This clonotype was seen only a few times. The V and J genes are TRBV6-1 and TRBJ2-1; 10 positions agree with TRBD2. The CDR3 runs to 16 residues. The V gene's germline CDR1 is MNHNS and CDR2 SASEGT. Losses at the gene ends were 7 bases for V and 8 bases for J; bases not matched to a gene: 14. The CDR3 DNA reads as TGTGCCAGCATCGGGGGGGCTAGCGGGAGATTCGATGAGCAGTTCTTC. Its protein product is CASIGGASGRFDEQFF.

The genes are TRBV9 and TRBJ1-2, with D possibly matching TRBD1 (5 bases). V lost 0 bases to trimming and J lost 4 bases, with 10 bases between them. CDR1 is SGDLS, CDR2 YYNGEE, per germline. The CDR3 loop spans 14 amino acids. The CDR3 protein is CASSVAQGIYGYTF. In DNA, the CDR3 is TGTGCCAGCAGCGTAGCCCAGGGCATCTATGGCTACACCTTC.

V and J are TRBV28 and TRBJ1-1; D gene uncertain. V was shortened by 1 base and J by 1 base, with 10 bases between the two germline ends. The CDR3 runs 15 residues. Germline CDR1 reads MDHEN; CDR2 reads SYDVKM. CDR3 region: CASSLFRGKNTEAFF. CDR3 bases: TGTGCCAGCAGTTTATTTCGGGGAAAGAACACTGAAGCTTTCTTT.

The CDR3 reads CASSLQGVGSPLHF. As DNA, the CDR3 is TGTGCCAGCAGTTTACAGGGTGTGGGTTCACCCCTCCACTTT. The V call is TRBV27, the J call TRBJ1-6, with D perhaps TRBD1 (5 bases). Germline CDR1 is MNHEY and CDR2 is SMNVEV (reference sequence). The V end lost 2 bases, the J end lost 9 bases, and 11 bases lay between the germline ends. The CDR3 runs 14 residues.

The chain recombines TRBV4-1 with TRBJ1-6; no definite D call. V lost 0 bases, J lost 2 bases, and 23 bases lay in between. Germline V lookup: CDR1 MGHRA, CDR2 YSYEKL. The CDR3 consists of 21 residues. In DNA, the CDR3 is TGCGCCAGCAGCCAAGATCCGGCCGGGAACCCCACCGGCCCCTATAATTCACCCCTCCACTTT. This gives the protein CASSQDPAGNPTGPYNSPLHF.

In DNA, the CDR3 is TGTGCCAGCAGCCTCGTTGGAGGAGGGGAAAAACTGTTTTTT. Encoded protein: CASSLVGGGEKLFF. V gene TRBV11-2 combines with J gene TRBJ1-4; D not resolved. The CDR3 is 14 amino acids. Deletions cut 5 bases from V and 8 bases from J, with 15 bases between. In germline, CDR1 is SGHAT, CDR2 FQNNGV.

This clonotype was detected a few times. The gene calls are TRBV19 and TRBJ1-3; D not resolved. The V end lost 6 bases, the J end lost 0 bases, and 3 bases lay between the germline ends. The germline V gene encodes CDR1 LNHDA and CDR2 SQIVND (reference sequence). The CDR3 totals 12 residues. The CDR3 loop reads CASRSSGNTIYF. DNA of the CDR3: TGTGCCAGTAGAAGCTCTGGAAACACCATATATTTT.

The CDR3 coding sequence is TGTGCCAGCAGGTTAAGGGGATTCCGGGATTCACCCCTCCACTTT. Its translation is CASRLRGFRDSPLHF. The genes are TRBV28 and TRBJ1-6; TRBD1 is a possible D gene (5 bases). Trimming left V 6 bases short and J 8 bases short, with 17 bases between. Germline V gives CDR1 MDHEN, CDR2 SYDVKM. The CDR3 consists of 15 residues.

This clonotype has more than one count but fewer than ten. The CDR3 spells CASHLQGALLNTGELFF. The CDR3 DNA reads as TGTGCCAGCCACCTACAGGGGGCCTTACTAAACACCGGGGAGCTGTTTTTT. The chain combines TRBV6-1 with TRBJ2-2, with TRBD1 matching over 9 bases. V trimming: 8 bases; J trimming: 2 bases; junction bases outside the gene matches: 12. The CDR3 spans 17 residues. CDR1 and CDR2 (germline): MNHNS, SASEGT.

There are a few counts of this clonotype. The rearrangement joins TRBV6-1 to TRBJ1-2; perhaps TRBD1 as D (6 bases). V lost 5 bases and J 8 bases, leaving 21 bases between the germline ends. The CDR3 has 15 amino acids. Germline V gives CDR1 MNHNS, CDR2 SASEGT. The chain's CDR3 is CASSLSTGLQGGYTF. The DNA for the CDR3 is TGTGCCAGCAGTCTCTCTACAGGGCTCCAGGGGGGCTACACCTTC.

This clonotype appeared a few times. This chain joins TRBV19 and TRBJ2-1, with TRBD2 as a possible D gene (5 bases). V lost 11 bases to trimming and J lost 4 bases, with 18 bases between them. CDR1 LNHDA and CDR2 SQIVND come from the germline V gene (reference sequence). This CDR3 comprises 14 residues. The CDR3 region is CASNRGGSYNEQFF. CDR3 nucleotides: TGTGCCTCCAACCGGGGTGGGAGTTACAATGAGCAGTTCTTC.

The chain is built from TRBV7-2 and TRBJ2-5, with a tentative D call TRBD2 (5 bases). Per germline, CDR1 SGHTA and CDR2 FQGNSA. There are 14 residues in the CDR3. Trimming cost V 0 bases and J 2 bases, with 7 bases left between them. This CDR3 reads CASSLAGVQETQYF. The CDR3, as DNA: TGTGCCAGCAGCTTAGCCGGGGTACAAGAGACCCAGTACTTC.

This sequence joins TRBV6-5 and TRBJ2-7; 9 positions agree with TRBD2. The CDR3 has 14 residues. Germline lookup yields CDR1 MNHEY and CDR2 SVGAGI. The V and J ends lost 2 bases and 6 bases, in that order; junction bases with no gene match: 5. The CDR3 loop reads CASSYGGRAFEQYF. Here the CDR3 DNA reads TGTGCCAGCAGTTACGGCGGGAGGGCCTTCGAGCAGTACTTC.

The J gene is TRBJ2-7, the V gene TRBV12-3 or TRBV12-4; no firm D call. V lost 4 bases, J lost 3 bases, and 7 bases lay in between. This CDR3 contains 12 residues. The CDR3 bases are TGTGCCAGCAGTTATGAGCGCTACGAGCAGTACTTC. Encoded protein: CASSYERYEQYF.

CDR3 coding DNA: TGTGCCAGCAGTGAATCCCAGGGGGGGCCGCACTATGGCTACACCTTC. Protein sequence: CASSESQGGPHYGYTF. The chain has TRBV28 and TRBJ1-2, with 7 bases identical to TRBD1. The germline V gene has CDR1 MDHEN and CDR2 SYDVKM. There are 16 residues in the CDR3. V lost 5 bases and J lost 3; bases outside the gene matches: 12.

The sample holds a few counts of this clonotype. The chain uses TRBV7-9 and TRBJ2-1, with TRBD2 as a possible D gene (6 bases). The CDR3 consists of 18 residues. Germline-derived CDR1 and CDR2 are SEHNR and FQNEAQ (reference sequence). Trimming pared 2 bases from V and 0 bases from J, leaving 17 bases between. Here the CDR3 DNA reads TGTGCCAGCAGCTTACTGGGGACTCCACAAAGCTCCTACAATGAGCAGTTCTTC. Its protein product is CASSLLGTPQSSYNEQFF.

This clonotype came up a few times. V gene TRBV25-1 combines with J gene TRBJ2-1; 9 positions agree with TRBD1. V was pared by 6 bases and J by 7 bases, with 4 bases of the junction left unmatched. The CDR3 has 13 residues. CDR1 is MGHDK and CDR2 is SYGVNS in the germline V gene. CDR3 amino acids: CASRGQGRNEQFF. The CDR3 DNA reads as TGTGCCAGCAGAGGACAGGGGCGAAATGAGCAGTTCTTC.

The V and J genes are TRBV7-2 and TRBJ2-2; 13 bases match TRBD2. Looked up from germline, CDR1 is SGHTA and CDR2 is FQGNSA. Trimming removed 6 bases from V and 8 bases from J; junction bases left unmatched: 9. The CDR3 loop spans 16 amino acids. The CDR3 protein is CASSIGLAGAGGELFF. CDR3 bases: TGTGCCAGCAGTATCGGACTAGCGGGGGCGGGGGGGGAGCTGTTTTTT. The variable domain in full, with the rest retrieved from reference TRBV7-2 and TRBJ2-2, is GAGVSQSPSNKVTEKGKDVELRCDPISGHTALYWYRQSLGQGLEFLIYFQGNSAPDKSGLPSDRFSAERTGGSVSTLTIQRTQQEDSAVYLCASSIGLAGAGGELFFGEGSRLTVL.